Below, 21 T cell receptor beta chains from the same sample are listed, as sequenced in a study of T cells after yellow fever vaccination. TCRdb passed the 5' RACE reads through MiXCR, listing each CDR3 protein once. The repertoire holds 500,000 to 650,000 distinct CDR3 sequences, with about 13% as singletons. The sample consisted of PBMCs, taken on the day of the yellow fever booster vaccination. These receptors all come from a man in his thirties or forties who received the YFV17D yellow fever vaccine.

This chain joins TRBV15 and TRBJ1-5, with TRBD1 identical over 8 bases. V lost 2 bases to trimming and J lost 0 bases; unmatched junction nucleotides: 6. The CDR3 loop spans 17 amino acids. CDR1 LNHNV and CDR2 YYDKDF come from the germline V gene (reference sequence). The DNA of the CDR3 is TGTGCCACCAGCAGAAATTCCCAGGGGGCTAGCAATCAGCCCCAGCATTTT. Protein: CATSRNSQGASNQPQHF.

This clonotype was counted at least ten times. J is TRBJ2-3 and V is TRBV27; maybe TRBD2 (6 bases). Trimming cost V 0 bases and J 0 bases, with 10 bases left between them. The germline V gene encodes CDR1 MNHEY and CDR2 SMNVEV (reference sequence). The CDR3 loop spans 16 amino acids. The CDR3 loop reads CASSLSAGTSTDTQYF. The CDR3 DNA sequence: TGTGCCAGCAGTTTATCGGCGGGGACTAGCACAGATACGCAGTATTTT.

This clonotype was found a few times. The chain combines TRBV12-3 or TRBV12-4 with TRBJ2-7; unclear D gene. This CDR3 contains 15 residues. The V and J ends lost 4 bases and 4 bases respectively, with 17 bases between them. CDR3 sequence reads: CASSSSPLMVYEQYF. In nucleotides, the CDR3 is TGTGCCAGCAGTTCCTCCCCCCTGATGGTATACGAGCAGTACTTC.

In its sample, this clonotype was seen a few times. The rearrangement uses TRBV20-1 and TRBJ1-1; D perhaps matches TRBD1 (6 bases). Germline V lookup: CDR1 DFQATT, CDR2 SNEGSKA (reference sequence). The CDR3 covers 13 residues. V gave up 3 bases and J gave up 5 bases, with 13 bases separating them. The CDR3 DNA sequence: TGCAGTGCTAGTTCGGGGGCAGGGACTGAAGCTTTCTTT. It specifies CSASSGAGTEAFF.

CDR3 sequence (DNA): TGTGCCAGCAGCTTAAATAACAGGGCAAAGACCCAGTACTTC. Translating gives CASSLNNRAKTQYF. The chain uses TRBV7-9 and TRBJ2-5; a possible D gene is TRBD1 (6 bases). The ends were cut back, 2 bases at V and 6 bases at J, with 13 bases in the middle. The CDR3 has 14 residues. Germline V lookup: CDR1 SEHNR, CDR2 FQNEAQ (reference sequence).

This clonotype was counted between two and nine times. The CDR3 nucleotides read TGCAGTGCTACGACGCTTAGCGTCAGCCCCGTTTACAATGAGCAGTTCTTC. Translating it yields CSATTLSVSPVYNEQFF. The V gene is TRBV20-1, the J gene TRBJ2-1; D may be TRBD2 (5 bases). Trimming removed 4 bases from V and 4 bases from J, with 23 bases in between. The CDR3 runs to 17 residues. Germline loops: CDR1 DFQATT, CDR2 SNEGSKA (reference sequence).

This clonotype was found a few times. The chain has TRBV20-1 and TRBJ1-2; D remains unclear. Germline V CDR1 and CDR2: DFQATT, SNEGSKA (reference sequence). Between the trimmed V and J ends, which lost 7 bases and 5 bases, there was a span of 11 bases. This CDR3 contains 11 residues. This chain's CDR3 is CSVAPRYGYTF. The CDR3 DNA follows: TGCAGTGTCGCTCCACGGTATGGCTACACCTTC.

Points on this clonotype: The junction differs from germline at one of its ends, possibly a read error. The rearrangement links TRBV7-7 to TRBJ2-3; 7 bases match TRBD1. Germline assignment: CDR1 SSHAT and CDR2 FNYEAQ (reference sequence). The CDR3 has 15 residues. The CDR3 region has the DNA TGTGCTAGCAGCCTGGGGGACAGTTGGACAGATACGCAGTATTTT. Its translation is CASSLGDSWTDTQYF.

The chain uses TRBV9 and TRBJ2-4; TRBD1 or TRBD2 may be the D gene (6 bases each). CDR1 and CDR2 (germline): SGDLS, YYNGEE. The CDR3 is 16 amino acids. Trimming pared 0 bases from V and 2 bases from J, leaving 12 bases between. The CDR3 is CASSVDPGASKNIQYF. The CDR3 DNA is TGTGCCAGCAGCGTAGATCCGGGGGCGTCCAAAAACATTCAGTACTTC.

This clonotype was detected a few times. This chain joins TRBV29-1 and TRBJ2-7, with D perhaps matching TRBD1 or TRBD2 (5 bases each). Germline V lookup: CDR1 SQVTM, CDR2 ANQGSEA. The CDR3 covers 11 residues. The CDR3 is CSVTKPGPPSV. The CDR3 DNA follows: TGCAGCGTCACCAAACCGGGACCGCCTTCGGTC.

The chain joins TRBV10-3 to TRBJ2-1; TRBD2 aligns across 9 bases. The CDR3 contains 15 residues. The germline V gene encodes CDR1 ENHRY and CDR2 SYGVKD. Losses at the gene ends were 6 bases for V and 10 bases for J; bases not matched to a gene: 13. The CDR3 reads CAISPGLAPTPEQFF. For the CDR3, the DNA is TGTGCCATCAGCCCGGGACTAGCCCCCACTCCCGAGCAGTTCTTC.

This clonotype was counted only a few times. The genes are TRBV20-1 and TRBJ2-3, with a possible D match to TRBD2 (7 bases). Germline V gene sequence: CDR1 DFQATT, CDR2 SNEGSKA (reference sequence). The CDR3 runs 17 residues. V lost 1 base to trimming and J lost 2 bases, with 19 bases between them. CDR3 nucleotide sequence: TGCAGTGCTAGAGCCGCCCCCCGGGGGGCCATCACAGATACGCAGTATTTT. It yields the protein CSARAAPRGAITDTQYF.

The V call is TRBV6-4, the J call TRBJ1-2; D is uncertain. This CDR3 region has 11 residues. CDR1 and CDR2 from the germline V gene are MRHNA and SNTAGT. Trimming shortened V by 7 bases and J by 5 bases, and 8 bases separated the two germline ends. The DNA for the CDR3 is TGTGCCAGCATGAGGATATATGGCTACACCTTC. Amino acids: CASMRIYGYTF.

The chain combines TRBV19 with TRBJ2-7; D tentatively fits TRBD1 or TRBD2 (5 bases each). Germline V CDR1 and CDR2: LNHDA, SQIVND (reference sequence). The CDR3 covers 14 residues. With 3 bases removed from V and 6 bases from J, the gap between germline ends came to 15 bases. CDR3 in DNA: TGTGCCAGTAGTATTGGTTTCCGGGGCGGCGAGCAGTACTTC. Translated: CASSIGFRGGEQYF.

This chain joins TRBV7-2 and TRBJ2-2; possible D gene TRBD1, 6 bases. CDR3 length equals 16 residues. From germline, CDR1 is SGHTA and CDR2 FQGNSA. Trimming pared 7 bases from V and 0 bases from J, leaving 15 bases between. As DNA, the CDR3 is TGTGCCAGCACTGGGGGCAAGGGAACGAACACCGGGGAGCTGTTTTTT. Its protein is CASTGGKGTNTGELFF. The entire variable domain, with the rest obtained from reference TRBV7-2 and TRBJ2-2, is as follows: GAGVSQSPSNKVTEKGKDVELRCDPISGHTALYWYRQSLGQGLEFLIYFQGNSAPDKSGLPSDRFSAERTGGSVSTLTIQRTQQEDSAVYLCASTGGKGTNTGELFFGEGSRLTVL.

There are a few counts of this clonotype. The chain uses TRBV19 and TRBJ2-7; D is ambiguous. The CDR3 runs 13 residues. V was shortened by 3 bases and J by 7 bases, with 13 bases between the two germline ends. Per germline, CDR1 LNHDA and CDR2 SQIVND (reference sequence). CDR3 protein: CASSMEWRLEQYF. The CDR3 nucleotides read TGTGCCAGTAGTATGGAGTGGCGGCTTGAGCAGTACTTC.

CDR3 bases: TGTGCCAGCAGTTACTTGGCGTTAACCTACAATGAGCAGTTCTTC. It encodes CASSYLALTYNEQFF. The genes are TRBV6-5 and TRBJ2-1; D not resolved. The V end lost 1 base, the J end lost 2 bases, and 9 bases lay between the germline ends. Germline CDR1 and CDR2: MNHEY and SVGAGI. The CDR3 runs 15 residues.

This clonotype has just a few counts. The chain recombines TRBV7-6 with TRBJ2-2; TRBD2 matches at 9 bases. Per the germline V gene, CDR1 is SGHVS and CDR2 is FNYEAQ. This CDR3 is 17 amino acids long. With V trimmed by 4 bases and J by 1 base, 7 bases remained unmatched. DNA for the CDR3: TGTGCCAGCAGCTCGTATAGCGGGAGAGTGAACACCGGGGAGCTGTTTTTT. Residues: CASSSYSGRVNTGELFF.

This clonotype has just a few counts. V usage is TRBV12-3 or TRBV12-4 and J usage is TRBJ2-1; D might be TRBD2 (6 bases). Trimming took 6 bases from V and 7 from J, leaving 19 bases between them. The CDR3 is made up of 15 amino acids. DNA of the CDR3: TGTGCCAGCAGCCCCATGGTAACTGGGGGGAATGAGCAGTTCTTC. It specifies CASSPMVTGGNEQFF.

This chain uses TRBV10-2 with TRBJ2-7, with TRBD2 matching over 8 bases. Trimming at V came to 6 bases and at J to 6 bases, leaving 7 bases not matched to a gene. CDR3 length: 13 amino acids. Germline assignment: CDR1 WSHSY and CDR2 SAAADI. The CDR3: CASSVGLEVEQYF. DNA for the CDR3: TGCGCCAGCAGCGTGGGACTAGAGGTCGAGCAGTACTTC.

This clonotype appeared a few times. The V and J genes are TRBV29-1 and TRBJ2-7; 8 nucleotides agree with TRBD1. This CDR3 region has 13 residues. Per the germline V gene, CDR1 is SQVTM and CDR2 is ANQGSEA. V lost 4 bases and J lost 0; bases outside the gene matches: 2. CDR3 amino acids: CSVGQGSSYEQYF. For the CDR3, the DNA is TGCAGCGTTGGACAGGGGAGCTCCTACGAGCAGTACTTC.